This T cell receptor beta chain was recorded in a study of cytomegalovirus exposure and HLA in healthy donors. Points from the study as a whole: The study listed 150 to 200 cytomegalovirus-associated TCR beta chains.

Points on this clone: What it binds is unknown.

Germline values: CDR1 KGHSH, CDR2 LQKENI. The CDR3 totals 14 residues. Trimming cost V 5 bases and J 4 bases, with 15 bases left between them. It was with 60 Vbeta and 13 Jbeta primers that the PCR ran. Profiling relied on immunoSEQ multiplex PCR, and the TCRdb table lists in-frame clones only, not all of them. Of 100,000 to 150,000 clones in the sample, roughly 82% are singletons; the top ten hold around 11%. The sequencing input was PBMCs. The TCR comes from a male donor in good health and CMV-seropositive. The chain couples TRBV18 to TRBJ2-7; weak D call: TRBD2 (5 bases). Here the CDR3 reads CASSGSGGLYEQYF. The DNA of the CDR3 is TGTGCCAGCTCAGGATCAGGCGGACTTTACGAGCAGTACTTC.